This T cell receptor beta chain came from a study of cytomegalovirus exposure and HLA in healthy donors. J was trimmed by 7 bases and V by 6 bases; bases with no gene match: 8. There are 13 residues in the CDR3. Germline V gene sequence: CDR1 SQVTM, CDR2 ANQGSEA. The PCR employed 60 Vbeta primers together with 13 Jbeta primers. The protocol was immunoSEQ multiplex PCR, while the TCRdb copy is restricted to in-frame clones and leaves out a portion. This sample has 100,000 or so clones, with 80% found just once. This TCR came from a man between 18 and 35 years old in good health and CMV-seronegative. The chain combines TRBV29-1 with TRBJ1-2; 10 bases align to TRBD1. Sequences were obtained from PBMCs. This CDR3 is CSVFDRGLGGYTF. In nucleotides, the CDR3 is TGCAGCGTCTTTGACAGGGGGCTTGGTGGCTACACCTTC. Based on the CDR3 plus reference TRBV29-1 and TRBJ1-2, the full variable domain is SAVISQKPSRDICQRGTSLTIQCQVDSQVTMMFWYRQQPGQSLTLIATANQGSEATYESGFVIDKFPISRPNLTFSTLTVSNMSPEDSSIYLCSVFDRGLGGYTFGSGTRLTVV.